This T cell receptor (beta chain) was profiled in a study of T cell repertoires in ileal Crohn's disease. Study-level background: Median disease duration was roughly 8.5 years; 35% smoked at surgery.

Included were adult ileal or ileocolonic Crohn's patients indicated for ileocolonic resection. The CDR3 is made up of 15 amino acids. Germline V lookup: CDR1 SGHRS, CDR2 YFSETQ. V was clipped by 4 bases and J by 7 bases; unmatched bases: 6. Roughly 500 nanograms of biopsy DNA per sample underwent TCRB immunosequencing. Libraries were prepared by immunoSEQ multiplex PCR; TCRdb keeps only in-frame clonotypes and omits some of them. Altogether 8,000 or so clones are present, 84% being singletons, with the ten largest covering 8% to 9.5%. The rearrangement uses TRBV5-1 and TRBJ2-1, with TRBD1 matching 12 bases. The sequence derives from an adult with Crohn's disease. The specimen was ileal tissue. CDR3 nucleotides: TGCGCCAGCAGCCCGGGACAGGGGGCGCGAAATGAGCAGTTCTTC. This codes for CASSPGQGARNEQFF.